This entry is about one TCR beta chain. Its antigen is still unknown. This CDR3 has 15 residues. V lost 1 base, J lost 0 bases, and 1 base stayed unmatched. Germline loops: CDR1 MNHNS, CDR2 SASEGT. The method was immunoSEQ multiplex PCR; TCRdb's version includes in-frame clones alone and lacks a portion of them. The sample has approximately 17,000 clones, approximately 72% seen once. This sample was included in a study of tumor-infiltrating lymphocytes in localized non-small cell lung cancer. Study context: Resected tumor was paired with non-adjacent uninvolved lung from the same patient.

Study conclusions and caveats: IM1 and IM2 tumors showed no difference in T-cell fraction. Each assay used a separate piece of the same tissue. Compared with uninvolved lung, tumors showed higher T cell infiltration by TCRbeta sequencing.

The chain joins TRBV6-1 to TRBJ2-3, with 7 bases that match TRBD2. The specimen sequenced was lung tumor tissue. This TCR was recovered from a human donor with non-small cell lung cancer. This CDR3 is CASSEGGGSTDTQYF. Here the CDR3 DNA reads TGTGCCAGCAGTGAAGGCGGGGGAAGCACAGATACGCAGTATTTT.